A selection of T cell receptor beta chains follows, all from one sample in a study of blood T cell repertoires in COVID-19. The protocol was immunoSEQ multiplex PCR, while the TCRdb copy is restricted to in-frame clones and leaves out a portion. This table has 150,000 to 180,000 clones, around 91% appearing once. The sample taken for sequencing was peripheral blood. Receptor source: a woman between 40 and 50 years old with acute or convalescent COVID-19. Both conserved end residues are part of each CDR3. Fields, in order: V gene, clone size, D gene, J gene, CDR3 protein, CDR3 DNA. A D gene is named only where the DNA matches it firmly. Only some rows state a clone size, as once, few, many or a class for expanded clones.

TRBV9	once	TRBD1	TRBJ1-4	CASSLGTGATNEKLFF	TGTGCCAGCAGTCTCGGGACAGGGGCAACTAATGAAAAACTGTTTTTT
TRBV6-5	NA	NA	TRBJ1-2	CASSYDSHGYTF	TGTGCCAGCAGTTACGACAGCCATGGCTACACCTTC
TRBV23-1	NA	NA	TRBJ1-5	CASRKVDRHRFDQPQHF	TGCGCCAGCCGAAAGGTCGACAGGCATCGTTTCGACCAGCCCCAGCATTTT
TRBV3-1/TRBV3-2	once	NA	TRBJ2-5	CASSQGTGRATQYF	TGTGCCAGCAGCCAAGGAACAGGGCGGGCGACCCAGTACTTC
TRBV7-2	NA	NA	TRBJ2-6	CASSFHRDTSGANVLTF	TGTGCCAGCAGCTTCCACAGGGACACCTCTGGGGCCAACGTCCTGACTTTC
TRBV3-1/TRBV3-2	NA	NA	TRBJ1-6	CASGGWSSYNSPLHF	TGTGCCAGCGGCGGGTGGAGCTCCTATAATTCACCCCTCCACTTT
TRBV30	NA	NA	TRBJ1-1	CAWSVVRMNTEAFF	TGTGCCTGGAGTGTGGTCAGGATGAACACTGAAGCTTTCTTT
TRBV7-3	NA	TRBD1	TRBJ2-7	CASTFSRDRLYEQYF	TGTGCCAGCACCTTCAGCCGGGACAGGTTATACGAGCAGTACTTC
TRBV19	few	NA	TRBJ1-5	CASSVFIGEGQPQHF	TGTGCCAGCTCAGTATTCATAGGAGAAGGACAGCCCCAGCATTTT
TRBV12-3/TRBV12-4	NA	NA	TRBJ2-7	CASSFRVAYEQYF	TGTGCCAGCAGTTTCAGGGTCGCATACGAGCAGTACTTC
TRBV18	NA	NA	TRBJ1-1	CASSPSQTVNTEAFF	TGTGCCAGCTCACCATCCCAAACAGTGAACACTGAAGCTTTCTTT
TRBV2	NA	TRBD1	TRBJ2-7	CASSEQGAIFYEQYF	TGTGCCAGCAGTGAACAGGGGGCGATTTTTTACGAGCAGTACTTC
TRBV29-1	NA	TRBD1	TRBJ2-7	CSVEVRDRAYEQYF	TGCAGCGTTGAAGTCCGGGACAGAGCCTACGAGCAGTACTTC